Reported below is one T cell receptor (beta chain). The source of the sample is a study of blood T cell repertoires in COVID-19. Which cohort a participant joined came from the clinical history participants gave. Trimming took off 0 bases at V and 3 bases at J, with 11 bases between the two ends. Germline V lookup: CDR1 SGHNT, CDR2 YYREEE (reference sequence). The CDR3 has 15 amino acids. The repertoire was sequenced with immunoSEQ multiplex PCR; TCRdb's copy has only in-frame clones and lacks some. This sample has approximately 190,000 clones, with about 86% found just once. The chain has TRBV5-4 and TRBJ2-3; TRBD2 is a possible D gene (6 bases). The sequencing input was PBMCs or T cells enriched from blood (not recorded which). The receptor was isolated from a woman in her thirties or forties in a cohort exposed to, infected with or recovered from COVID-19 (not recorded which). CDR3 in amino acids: CASSLGWRGTDTQYF. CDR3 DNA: TGTGCCAGCAGCTTGGGTTGGCGGGGAACAGATACGCAGTATTTT.